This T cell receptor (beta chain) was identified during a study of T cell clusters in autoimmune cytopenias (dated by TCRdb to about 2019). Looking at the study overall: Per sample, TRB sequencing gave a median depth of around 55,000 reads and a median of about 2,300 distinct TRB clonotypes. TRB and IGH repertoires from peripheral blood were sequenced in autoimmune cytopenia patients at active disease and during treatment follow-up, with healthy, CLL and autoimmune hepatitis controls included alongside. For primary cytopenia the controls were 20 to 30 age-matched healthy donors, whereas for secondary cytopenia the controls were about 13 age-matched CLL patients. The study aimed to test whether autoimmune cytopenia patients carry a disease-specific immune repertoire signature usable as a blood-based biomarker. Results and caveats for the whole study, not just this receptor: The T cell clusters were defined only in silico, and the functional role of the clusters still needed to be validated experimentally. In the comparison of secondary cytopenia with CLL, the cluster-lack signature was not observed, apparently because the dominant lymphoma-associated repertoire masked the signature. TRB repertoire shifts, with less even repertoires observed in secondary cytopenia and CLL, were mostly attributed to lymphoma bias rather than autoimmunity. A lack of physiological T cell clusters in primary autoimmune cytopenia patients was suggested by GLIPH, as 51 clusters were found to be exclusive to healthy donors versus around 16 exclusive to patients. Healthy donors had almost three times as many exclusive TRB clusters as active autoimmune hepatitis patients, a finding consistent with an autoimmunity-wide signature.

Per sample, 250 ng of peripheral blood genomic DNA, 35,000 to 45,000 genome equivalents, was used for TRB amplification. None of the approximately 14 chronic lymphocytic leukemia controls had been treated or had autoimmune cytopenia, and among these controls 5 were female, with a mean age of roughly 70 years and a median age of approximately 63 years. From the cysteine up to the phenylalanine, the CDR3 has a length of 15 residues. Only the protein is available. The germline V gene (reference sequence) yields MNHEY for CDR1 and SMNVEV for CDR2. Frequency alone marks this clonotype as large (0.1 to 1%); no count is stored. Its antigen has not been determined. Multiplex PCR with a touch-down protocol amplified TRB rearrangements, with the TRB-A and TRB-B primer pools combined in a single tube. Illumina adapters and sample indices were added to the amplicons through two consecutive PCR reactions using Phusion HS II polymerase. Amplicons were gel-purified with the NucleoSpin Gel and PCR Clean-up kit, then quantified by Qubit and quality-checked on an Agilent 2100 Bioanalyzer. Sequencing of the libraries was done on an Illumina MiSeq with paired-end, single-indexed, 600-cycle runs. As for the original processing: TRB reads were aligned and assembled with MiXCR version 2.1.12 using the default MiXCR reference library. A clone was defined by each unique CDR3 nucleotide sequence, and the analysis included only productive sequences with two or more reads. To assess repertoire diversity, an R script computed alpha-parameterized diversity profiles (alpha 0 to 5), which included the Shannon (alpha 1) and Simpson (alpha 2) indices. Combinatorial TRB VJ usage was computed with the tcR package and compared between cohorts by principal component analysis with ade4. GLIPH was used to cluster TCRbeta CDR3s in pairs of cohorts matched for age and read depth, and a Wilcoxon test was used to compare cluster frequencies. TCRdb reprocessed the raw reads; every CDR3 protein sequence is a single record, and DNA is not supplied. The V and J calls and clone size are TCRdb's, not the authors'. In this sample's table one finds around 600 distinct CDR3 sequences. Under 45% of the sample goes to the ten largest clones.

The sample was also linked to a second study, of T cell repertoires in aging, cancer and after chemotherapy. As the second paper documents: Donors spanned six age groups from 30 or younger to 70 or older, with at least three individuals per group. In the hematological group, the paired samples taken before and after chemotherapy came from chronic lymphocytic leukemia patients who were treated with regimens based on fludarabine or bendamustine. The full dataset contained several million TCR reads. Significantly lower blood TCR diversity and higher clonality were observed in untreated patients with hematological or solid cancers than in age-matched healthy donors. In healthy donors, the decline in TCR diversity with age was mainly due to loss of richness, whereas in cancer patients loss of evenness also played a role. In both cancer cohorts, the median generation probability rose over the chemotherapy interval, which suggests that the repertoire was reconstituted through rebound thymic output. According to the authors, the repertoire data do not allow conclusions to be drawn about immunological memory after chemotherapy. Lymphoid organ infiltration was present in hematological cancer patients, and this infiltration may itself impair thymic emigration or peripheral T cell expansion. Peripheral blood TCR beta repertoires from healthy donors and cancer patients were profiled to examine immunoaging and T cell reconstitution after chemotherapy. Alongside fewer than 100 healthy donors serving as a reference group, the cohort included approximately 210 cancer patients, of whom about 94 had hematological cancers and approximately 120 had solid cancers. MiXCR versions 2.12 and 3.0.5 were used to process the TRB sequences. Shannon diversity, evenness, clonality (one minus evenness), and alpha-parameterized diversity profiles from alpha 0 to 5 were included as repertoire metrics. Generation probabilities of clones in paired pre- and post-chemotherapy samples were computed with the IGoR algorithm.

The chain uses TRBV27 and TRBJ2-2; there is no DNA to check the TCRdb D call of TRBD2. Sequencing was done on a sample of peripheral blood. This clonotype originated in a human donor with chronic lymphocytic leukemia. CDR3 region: CASRGGTRRDGELFF.